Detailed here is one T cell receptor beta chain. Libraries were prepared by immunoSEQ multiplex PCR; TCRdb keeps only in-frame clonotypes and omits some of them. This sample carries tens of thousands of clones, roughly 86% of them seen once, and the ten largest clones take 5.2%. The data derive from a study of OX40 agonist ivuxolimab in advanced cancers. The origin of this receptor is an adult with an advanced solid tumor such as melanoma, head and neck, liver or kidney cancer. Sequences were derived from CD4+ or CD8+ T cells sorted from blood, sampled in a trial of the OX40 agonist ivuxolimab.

The CDR3 DNA reads as TGTGCCAGCAGCACAGTCGGTCAGGGGATACCGAACACTGAAGCTTTCTTT. This encodes CASSTVGQGIPNTEAFF. This chain connects TRBV7-6 to TRBJ1-1, with D perhaps TRBD1 (6 bases). CDR1 SGHVS and CDR2 FNYEAQ come from the germline V gene. The CDR3 length is 17 residues. V was pared by 5 bases and J by 1 base, with 20 bases between.